The subject of this entry is one T cell receptor beta chain. This sample is drawn from a study of T-cell reconstitution after alpha-beta-depleted transplantation in children. Library preparation (for TCRbeta) was performed with unique molecular identifiers. MiXCR, applied by TCRdb to the PCR reads, yields one record per CDR3 protein. The data hold about 500,000 distinct CDR3 sequences, with approximately 29% observed a single time. This CDR3 has 15 amino acids. The V and J ends lost 2 bases and 2 bases, in that order; junction bases with no gene match: 6. CDR1 and CDR2 (germline): ENHRY, SYGVKD. The sample in question was PBMCs from the stem cell graft donor, obtained from the stem cell graft. The TCR was taken from a human donor who donated a stem cell graft to a child with aplastic anemia. This chain links TRBV10-3 with TRBJ2-7; 7 bases agree with TRBD2. The CDR3 DNA reads as TGTGCCATCAGTGAGGGACTAGGGGTTCCCTACGAGCAGTACGTC. It yields the protein CAISEGLGVPYEQYV.